The rows below give T cell receptor beta chains drawn from one sample of a study of blood T cell repertoires in COVID-19. TCRdb's copy holds only in-frame clones and misses some; the assay was immunoSEQ multiplex PCR. The table lists 90,000 to 120,000 clones, almost 85% of them singletons. The sequenced material came from peripheral blood. All receptors come from a human donor in a cohort sampled during active COVID-19. Both conserved end residues are part of each CDR3. A D gene is named only where the DNA matches it firmly. Clone size appears in some rows only: once, few, many, or a class for an expanded clone.

CDR3: CASSLAGGLAGELFF; DNA: TGTGCCAGCAGCTTAGCGGGAGGGCTCGCCGGGGAGCTGTTTTTT; J: TRBJ2-2; V: TRBV11-2; D: TRBD2; size: NA
CDR3: CASSQLSGRAYNEQFF; DNA: TGTGCCAGCAGCCAACTAAGCGGGAGGGCCTACAATGAGCAGTTCTTC; J: TRBJ2-1; V: TRBV3-1/TRBV3-2; D: TRBD2; size: few
CDR3: CASSLEREGPHEQFF; DNA: TGCGCCAGCAGCCTCGAGCGGGAGGGCCCCCATGAGCAGTTCTTC; J: TRBJ2-1; V: TRBV4-3; D: TRBD2; size: NA
CDR3: CASSKMRANSWGSYHQPQHF; DNA: TGTGCCAGCAGCAAAATGAGGGCGAACTCTTGGGGAAGTTATCATCAGCCCCAGCATTTT; J: TRBJ1-5; V: TRBV21-1; D: NA; size: NA
CDR3: CASSLERTGNQPQHF; DNA: TGTGCCAGCAGCTTAGAACGGACAGGCAATCAGCCCCAGCATTTT; J: TRBJ1-5; V: TRBV7-2; D: NA; size: NA
CDR3: CASSSPTLAGVTDTQYF; DNA: TGTGCCAGCAGCTCCCCCACACTAGCGGGTGTCACAGATACGCAGTATTTT; J: TRBJ2-3; V: TRBV28; D: TRBD2; size: NA
CDR3: CASSQGGAGAMYEQFF; DNA: TGTGCCAGCAGCCAAGGGGGGGCGGGAGCTATGTATGAGCAGTTCTTC; J: TRBJ2-1; V: TRBV14; D: NA; size: NA
CDR3: CASSQEREYTYNEQFF; DNA: TGCGCCAGCAGCCAAGAACGGGAATACACCTACAATGAGCAGTTCTTC; J: TRBJ2-1; V: TRBV4-3; D: NA; size: once
CDR3: CASSFRTGSNEQFF; DNA: TGTGCCAGCAGCTTCCGGACAGGGAGCAATGAGCAGTTCTTC; J: TRBJ2-1; V: TRBV7-2; D: TRBD1; size: NA
CDR3: CAIRGTAVTTEAFF; DNA: TGTGCCATCAGGGGGACAGCCGTAACAACTGAAGCTTTCTTT; J: TRBJ1-1; V: TRBV10-3; D: TRBD1; size: once
CDR3: CASSQTKDFNEQYF; DNA: TGTGCCAGCAGCCAAACAAAGGACTTCAACGAGCAGTACTTC; J: TRBJ2-7; V: TRBV14; D: NA; size: NA
CDR3: CASSATSGRASEQYF; DNA: TGTGCCAGCTCAGCCACTAGCGGGAGGGCGAGTGAGCAGTACTTC; J: TRBJ2-7; V: TRBV18; D: TRBD2; size: NA
CDR3: CASSFRDTNEKLFF; DNA: TGTGCCAGCAGCTTCCGGGATACTAATGAAAAACTGTTTTTT; J: TRBJ1-4; V: TRBV7-9; D: NA; size: NA
CDR3: CASRRQMDRRYGYTF; DNA: TGTGCCAGTAGGCGTCAAATGGACAGGAGGTATGGCTACACCTTC; J: TRBJ1-2; V: TRBV19; D: TRBD1; size: NA
CDR3: CASSIPSGPTDTQYF; DNA: TGTGCCAGTAGTATACCTAGCGGGCCCACAGATACGCAGTATTTT; J: TRBJ2-3; V: TRBV19; D: TRBD2; size: NA
CDR3: CASSQVDRTFRGYTF; DNA: TGTGCCAGCAGCCAGGTCGACAGGACGTTCCGGGGCTACACCTTC; J: TRBJ1-2; V: TRBV3-1/TRBV3-2; D: NA; size: once
CDR3: CASSFQDSANIEAFF; DNA: TGTGCCAGCAGTTTCCAAGACAGTGCTAACATTGAAGCTTTCTTT; J: TRBJ1-1; V: TRBV28; D: NA; size: NA
CDR3: CASSYGGTLSTDTQYF; DNA: TGTGCCAGCAGTTACGGGGGGACTCTTAGCACAGATACGCAGTATTTT; J: TRBJ2-3; V: TRBV6-6; D: NA; size: NA
CDR3: CASSLDSGGGNEQFF; DNA: TGTGCCAGCAGCCTAGACTCGGGAGGAGGCAATGAGCAGTTCTTC; J: TRBJ2-1; V: TRBV5-4; D: TRBD2; size: once
CDR3: CASSKRQGLSTEAFF; DNA: TGTGCCAGCAGTAAACGACAGGGCCTGTCCACTGAAGCTTTCTTT; J: TRBJ1-1; V: TRBV6-6; D: TRBD1; size: NA
CDR3: CASSLDQRNTQYF; DNA: TGTGCCAGCAGCTTAGATCAGCGAAATACGCAGTATTTT; J: TRBJ2-3; V: TRBV11-2; D: NA; size: NA
CDR3: CASSLQLNTEAFF; DNA: TGTGCCAGCAGTTTACAGTTGAACACTGAAGCTTTCTTT; J: TRBJ1-1; V: TRBV12-3/TRBV12-4; D: NA; size: once
CDR3: CASSMGGSTPLYGYTF; DNA: TGTGCCAGTAGTATGGGAGGGTCTACCCCTCTCTATGGCTACACCTTC; J: TRBJ1-2; V: TRBV19; D: NA; size: few
CDR3: CASSLGLAGVNEQFF; DNA: TGTGCCAGCAGCTTAGGACTAGCGGGGGTCAATGAGCAGTTCTTC; J: TRBJ2-1; V: TRBV5-4; D: TRBD2; size: NA
CDR3: CASSQVDQARQYF; DNA: TGTGCCAGCAGCCAAGTTGATCAAGCTCGGCAGTACTTC; J: TRBJ2-7; V: TRBV3-1/TRBV3-2; D: NA; size: NA
CDR3: CASSLAPGANTGELFF; DNA: TGTGCCAGCAGCTTAGCCCCAGGCGCGAACACCGGGGAGCTGTTTTTT; J: TRBJ2-2; V: TRBV7-9; D: NA; size: NA
CDR3: CASSYLAGGVEDTQYF; DNA: TGTGCCAGCAGTTACCTAGCGGGAGGGGTGGAAGATACGCAGTATTTT; J: TRBJ2-3; V: TRBV6-2/TRBV6-3; D: TRBD2; size: NA
CDR3: CASSDWTPAKNIQYF; DNA: TGCGCCAGCAGTGACTGGACACCCGCCAAAAACATTCAGTACTTC; J: TRBJ2-4; V: TRBV10-1; D: NA; size: NA
CDR3: CASSEHRGSLVYEQYF; DNA: TGCGCCAGCAGTGAGCACAGGGGGTCCCTGGTCTACGAGCAGTACTTC; J: TRBJ2-7; V: TRBV10-1; D: TRBD1; size: NA
CDR3: CASSEILGGEQFF; DNA: TGTGCCAGCAGCGAAATATTAGGAGGTGAGCAGTTCTTC; J: TRBJ2-1; V: TRBV27; D: NA; size: NA
CDR3: CASRGGRFQPQHF; DNA: TGTGCCAGCAGAGGCGGGCGTTTCCAGCCCCAGCATTTT; J: TRBJ1-5; V: TRBV27; D: NA; size: NA
CDR3: CASSLGRRDYGYTF; DNA: TGTGCCAGCAGCTTGGGACGGAGGGACTATGGCTACACCTTC; J: TRBJ1-2; V: TRBV5-6; D: NA; size: NA
CDR3: CASSPGAGGTAEAFF; DNA: TGTGCCAGCAGCCCGGGGGCAGGGGGCACGGCTGAAGCTTTCTTT; J: TRBJ1-1; V: TRBV7-9; D: TRBD1; size: NA
CDR3: CASSLEGWLAGSTDTQYF; DNA: TGTGCCAGCAGCTTAGAGGGGTGGCTAGCGGGAAGCACAGATACGCAGTATTTT; J: TRBJ2-3; V: TRBV7-9; D: TRBD2; size: once
CDR3: CASRMTGGTNEKLFF; DNA: TGTGCCAGCAGGATGACAGGTGGCACTAATGAAAAACTGTTTTTT; J: TRBJ1-4; V: TRBV6-6; D: NA; size: NA
CDR3: CASSFSGTTSREQFF; DNA: TGTGCCAGCAGCTTCTCCGGGACTACCTCCCGTGAGCAGTTCTTC; J: TRBJ2-1; V: TRBV7-2; D: TRBD2; size: NA
CDR3: CASSLVRTEAFF; DNA: TGTGCCAGCAGCTTAGTGAGGACTGAAGCTTTCTTT; J: TRBJ1-1; V: TRBV11-2; D: NA; size: NA
CDR3: CASSLTRWARGTEAFF; DNA: TGCGCCAGCAGCCTAACGCGGTGGGCACGGGGCACTGAAGCTTTCTTT; J: TRBJ1-1; V: TRBV4-3; D: NA; size: few
CDR3: CASSPLAGGYEQYF; DNA: TGTGCCAGCTCACCACTTGCGGGAGGGTACGAGCAGTACTTC; J: TRBJ2-7; V: TRBV18; D: TRBD2; size: NA
CDR3: CASSFVGQGLGEAFF; DNA: TGTGCCAGCAGCTTCGTAGGACAGGGATTGGGTGAAGCTTTCTTT; J: TRBJ1-1; V: TRBV11-2; D: TRBD1; size: NA
CDR3: CASSFTGNGYTF; DNA: TGTGCCAGCAGTTTCACAGGGAATGGCTACACCTTC; J: TRBJ1-2; V: TRBV12-3/TRBV12-4; D: NA; size: NA
CDR3: CASSIGAAGVTEAFF; DNA: TGTGCCAGTAGTATAGGTGCCGCAGGGGTCACTGAAGCTTTCTTT; J: TRBJ1-1; V: TRBV19; D: NA; size: once
CDR3: CASPGQGRIKYNEQFF; DNA: TGCGCCAGCCCTGGACAGGGACGAATTAAATACAATGAGCAGTTCTTC; J: TRBJ2-1; V: TRBV10-1; D: TRBD1; size: NA
CDR3: CASSYGGSPGADTQYF; DNA: TGTGCCAGCAGTTATGGGGGGTCACCAGGAGCAGATACGCAGTATTTT; J: TRBJ2-3; V: TRBV6-2/TRBV6-3; D: NA; size: NA
CDR3: CASRLLRTQYF; DNA: TGTGCCAGCAGGCTTTTGAGGACCCAGTACTTC; J: TRBJ2-5; V: TRBV25-1; D: NA; size: NA
CDR3: CASSLASNEKLFF; DNA: TGCGCCAGCAGCTTGGCCAGTAATGAAAAACTGTTTTTT; J: TRBJ1-4; V: TRBV5-1; D: NA; size: once
CDR3: CSVVVGGRAQDTQYF; DNA: TGCAGCGTTGTCGTTGGCGGGAGGGCCCAAGATACGCAGTATTTT; J: TRBJ2-3; V: TRBV29-1; D: TRBD2; size: NA
CDR3: CASSSQGPNEKLFF; DNA: TGTGCCAGCAGCAGTCAGGGGCCTAATGAAAAACTGTTTTTT; J: TRBJ1-4; V: TRBV5-6; D: NA; size: NA
CDR3: CASSLQGAAGELFF; DNA: TGTGCCAGCAGCTTACAGGGGGCGGCCGGGGAGCTGTTTTTT; J: TRBJ2-2; V: TRBV7-3; D: TRBD1; size: NA
CDR3: CATSDWTDNEQFF; DNA: TGTGCCACCAGTGATTGGACAGACAATGAGCAGTTCTTC; J: TRBJ2-1; V: TRBV24-1; D: NA; size: NA
CDR3: CASSPGQGYEQYF; DNA: TGTGCCAGCAGTCCGGGACAGGGCTACGAGCAGTACTTC; J: TRBJ2-7; V: TRBV28; D: TRBD1; size: NA
CDR3: CASSLAAGDHSYEQYF; DNA: TGTGCCAGCAGCTTAGCTGCGGGAGACCACTCCTACGAGCAGTACTTC; J: TRBJ2-7; V: TRBV7-9; D: TRBD2; size: NA